This T cell receptor beta chain was captured by sequencing in a study of shared clonotypes between healthy human individuals. Study outcomes and limitations: Despite large depth, sorted-subset datasets appeared incompletely sequenced.

The V and J ends lost 0 bases and 5 bases respectively, with 12 bases between them. This CDR3 has 15 amino acids. Germline-derived CDR1 and CDR2 are SGHRS and YFSETQ. Generated by immunoSEQ multiplex PCR, the TCRdb table keeps only in-frame clones and is missing some. The data show 850,000 to 1,100,000 clones, 70% to 80% seen once. Comment on this clone: What it binds is unknown.

The gene calls are TRBV5-1 and TRBJ2-1; D perhaps matches TRBD2 (6 bases). Sequencing used memory CD4+ T cells from PBMCs. Subset defined: CD45RA-negative fraction. This sequence was found in a man aged 18 to 29 in good health. Some clones in this sample may be carry-over from other donors' samples. The CDR3 region has the DNA TGCGCCAGCAGCTTGGAGCCCGGGACTCACAATGAGCAGTTCTTC. Protein: CASSLEPGTHNEQFF.